Listed below are T cell receptor beta chains from one sample, sequenced in a study of response to subunit inactivated influenza vaccine. TCRdb itself ran the RT-PCR reads through MiXCR, one entry per CDR3 protein. This table holds 650,000 or so distinct CDR3 sequences, 13% to 15% found once. The specimen was PBMCs from blood, collected 14 days before vaccination. The receptors derive from a man between 50 and 59 years old who received an inactivated influenza vaccine. Both conserved end residues are part of each CDR3. Each record gives: CDR3 protein, CDR3 DNA, clone size, D gene, V gene, J gene. The D gene is left open where the match is weak. Some rows have no size entry. The others give once, few or many, or a class for an expanded clone.

cdr3_aa: CASSAGQTDHEQYF
cdr3_nt: TGTGCCAGCAGCGCGGGACAGACGGACCACGAGCAGTACTTC
clone_size: -
d_call: TRBD1
v_call: TRBV9
j_call: TRBJ2-7

cdr3_aa: CAISESRAEPKETQYF
cdr3_nt: TGTGCCATCAGTGAGTCTCGGGCCGAACCGAAAGAGACCCAGTACTTC
clone_size: -
d_call: -
v_call: TRBV10-3
j_call: TRBJ2-5

cdr3_aa: CASSGTGAIGANVLTF
cdr3_nt: TGTGCCAGCAGCGGTACAGGGGCTATTGGGGCCAACGTCCTGACTTTC
clone_size: -
d_call: TRBD1
v_call: TRBV7-2
j_call: TRBJ2-6

cdr3_aa: CASRPRSSGGNAGELFF
cdr3_nt: TGTGCCAGCAGGCCTAGGTCTAGCGGGGGCAACGCCGGGGAGCTGTTTTTT
clone_size: -
d_call: TRBD2
v_call: TRBV28
j_call: TRBJ2-2

cdr3_aa: CSAALAEPSGELFF
cdr3_nt: TGCAGTGCGGCCCTAGCGGAACCTTCCGGGGAGCTGTTTTTT
clone_size: many
d_call: TRBD2
v_call: TRBV20-1
j_call: TRBJ2-2

cdr3_aa: CASRGSSYNEQFF
cdr3_nt: TGTGCCAGCAGGGGAAGCTCCTACAATGAGCAGTTCTTC
clone_size: -
d_call: -
v_call: TRBV6-1
j_call: TRBJ2-1

cdr3_aa: CASRRARGGAGTGELFF
cdr3_nt: TGTGCCAGCAGAAGAGCCCGCGGGGGGGCCGGCACCGGGGAGCTGTTTTTT
clone_size: few
d_call: TRBD2
v_call: TRBV7-9
j_call: TRBJ2-2

cdr3_aa: CSVGDRGINEQFF
cdr3_nt: TGCAGCGTTGGGGATAGGGGCATAAATGAGCAGTTCTTC
clone_size: many
d_call: -
v_call: TRBV29-1
j_call: TRBJ2-1

cdr3_aa: CASTHLGISGANVLTF
cdr3_nt: TGTGCCAGCACCCATCTCGGCATTTCTGGGGCCAACGTCCTGACTTTC
clone_size: few
d_call: -
v_call: TRBV6-2/TRBV6-3
j_call: TRBJ2-6

cdr3_aa: CASSLRRREQFF
cdr3_nt: TGTGCCAGCAGCTTAAGAAGGCGAGAGCAGTTCTTC
clone_size: few
d_call: -
v_call: TRBV7-2
j_call: TRBJ2-1

cdr3_aa: CASSQIATGGQGEQFF
cdr3_nt: TGTGCCAGCAGCCAAATTGCGACAGGGGGCCAGGGTGAGCAGTTCTTC
clone_size: few
d_call: TRBD1
v_call: TRBV3-1
j_call: TRBJ2-1

cdr3_aa: CASSPGTPNEKLFF
cdr3_nt: TGTGCCAGCAGCCCCGGGACACCGAATGAAAAACTGTTTTTT
clone_size: -
d_call: -
v_call: TRBV11-2
j_call: TRBJ1-4

cdr3_aa: CASSLAVHLNTEAFF
cdr3_nt: TGTGCCAGCAGCTTAGCAGTACACTTGAACACTGAAGCTTTCTTT
clone_size: -
d_call: -
v_call: TRBV7-9
j_call: TRBJ1-1

cdr3_aa: CAWTAGSAFITQYF
cdr3_nt: TGTGCCTGGACGGCCGGGTCAGCCTTTATTACGCAGTATTTT
clone_size: -
d_call: -
v_call: TRBV30
j_call: TRBJ2-3

cdr3_aa: CASSLAWGPSSYNEQFF
cdr3_nt: TGCGCCAGCAGCTTGGCCTGGGGACCCAGCTCCTACAATGAGCAGTTCTTC
clone_size: many
d_call: -
v_call: TRBV5-1
j_call: TRBJ2-1

cdr3_aa: CASSTSLSVETQYF
cdr3_nt: TGTGCCAGCAGTACCTCCCTCTCGGTCGAGACCCAGTACTTC
clone_size: few
d_call: -
v_call: TRBV6-2/TRBV6-3
j_call: TRBJ2-5

cdr3_aa: CASSSLPGALSNEQFF
cdr3_nt: TGTGCCAGCAGTTCCCTCCCGGGGGCTCTTTCTAATGAGCAGTTCTTC
clone_size: -
d_call: -
v_call: TRBV27
j_call: TRBJ2-1

cdr3_aa: CASSLPGQGYQETQYF
cdr3_nt: TGTGCCAGCAGCTTACCGGGACAGGGGTACCAAGAGACCCAGTACTTC
clone_size: once
d_call: TRBD1
v_call: TRBV5-8
j_call: TRBJ2-5

cdr3_aa: CAISESRTGDEQYF
cdr3_nt: TGTGCCATCAGTGAGAGCAGAACAGGGGACGAGCAGTACTTC
clone_size: few
d_call: TRBD1
v_call: TRBV10-3
j_call: TRBJ2-7

cdr3_aa: CASSLSLQIYGYTF
cdr3_nt: TGTGCCAGCAGTTTAAGTCTCCAGATCTATGGCTACACCTTC
clone_size: -
d_call: -
v_call: TRBV12-3/TRBV12-4
j_call: TRBJ1-2

cdr3_aa: CASSQILDRATGELFF
cdr3_nt: TGTGCCAGCAGCCAAATTTTGGACAGGGCGACCGGGGAGCTGTTTTTT
clone_size: -
d_call: TRBD1
v_call: TRBV4-2
j_call: TRBJ2-2

cdr3_aa: CASSFNRLAGVEFF
cdr3_nt: TGTGCCAGCAGTTTCAACCGACTAGCGGGGGTAGAGTTCTTC
clone_size: many
d_call: TRBD2
v_call: TRBV28
j_call: TRBJ2-1

cdr3_aa: CASRNTGNTEAFF
cdr3_nt: TGCGCCAGCAGGAACACAGGGAACACTGAAGCTTTCTTT
clone_size: many
d_call: -
v_call: TRBV5-1
j_call: TRBJ1-1

cdr3_aa: CSVERQSNTEAFF
cdr3_nt: TGCAGCGTTGAAAGGCAGTCGAACACTGAAGCTTTCTTT
clone_size: many
d_call: -
v_call: TRBV29-1
j_call: TRBJ1-1

cdr3_aa: CASSLRAGNEQFF
cdr3_nt: TGTGCCAGCAGTCTCCGGGCTGGCAATGAGCAGTTCTTC
clone_size: many
d_call: -
v_call: TRBV12-3/TRBV12-4
j_call: TRBJ2-1

cdr3_aa: CASSPGTGRSPQPQHF
cdr3_nt: TGTGCCAGCAGTCCCGGGACAGGGCGTTCCCCTCAGCCCCAGCATTTT
clone_size: many
d_call: TRBD1
v_call: TRBV12-3/TRBV12-4
j_call: TRBJ1-5

cdr3_aa: CASSRRDLDSPLHF
cdr3_nt: TGTGCCAGCAGCCGCCGGGACCTCGATTCACCCCTCCACTTT
clone_size: few
d_call: -
v_call: TRBV14
j_call: TRBJ1-6

cdr3_aa: CASSLSRGSYEQYF
cdr3_nt: TGTGCCAGCAGCTTAAGTCGGGGGTCCTACGAGCAGTACTTC
clone_size: many
d_call: -
v_call: TRBV12-3/TRBV12-4
j_call: TRBJ2-7

cdr3_aa: CASSVGRGHPYEQYF
cdr3_nt: TGTGCCAGCAGTGTTGGCAGGGGCCACCCCTACGAGCAGTACTTC
clone_size: -
d_call: -
v_call: TRBV2
j_call: TRBJ2-7

cdr3_aa: CASSPLPTSGRGEQYF
cdr3_nt: TGTGCCAGCAGTCCCCTCCCGACTAGCGGGAGAGGCGAGCAGTACTTC
clone_size: -
d_call: TRBD2
v_call: TRBV27
j_call: TRBJ2-7

cdr3_aa: CASSQDLGWSETQYF
cdr3_nt: TGCGCCAGCAGCCAAGATCTTGGGTGGTCAGAGACCCAGTACTTC
clone_size: many
d_call: -
v_call: TRBV4-3
j_call: TRBJ2-5

cdr3_aa: CASSLPGVNEQFF
cdr3_nt: TGTGCCAGCAGCTTACCTGGAGTGAATGAGCAGTTCTTC
clone_size: -
d_call: -
v_call: TRBV11-3
j_call: TRBJ2-1

cdr3_aa: CASSALTDTQYF
cdr3_nt: TGTGCCAGCAGCGCACTCACAGATACGCAGTATTTT
clone_size: many
d_call: -
v_call: TRBV11-1
j_call: TRBJ2-3

cdr3_aa: CASTAGVLDTQYF
cdr3_nt: TGTGCCAGCACGGCGGGAGTTTTAGATACGCAGTATTTT
clone_size: -
d_call: TRBD2
v_call: TRBV7-2
j_call: TRBJ2-3

cdr3_aa: CASQGPYEQYF
cdr3_nt: TGCGCCAGCCAGGGACCCTACGAGCAGTACTTC
clone_size: -
d_call: -
v_call: TRBV10-2
j_call: TRBJ2-7

cdr3_aa: CASSPREGDSPLHF
cdr3_nt: TGTGCCAGCAGCCCCCGGGAAGGAGATTCACCCCTCCACTTT
clone_size: -
d_call: -
v_call: TRBV7-8
j_call: TRBJ1-6

cdr3_aa: CASGPTGSTDTQYF
cdr3_nt: TGTGCCAGCGGACCGACAGGTAGCACAGATACGCAGTATTTT
clone_size: -
d_call: -
v_call: TRBV6-1
j_call: TRBJ2-3

cdr3_aa: CASSTWTVSNQPQHF
cdr3_nt: TGTGCCAGCAGCACCTGGACCGTTAGCAATCAGCCCCAGCATTTT
clone_size: -
d_call: -
v_call: TRBV5-6
j_call: TRBJ1-5

cdr3_aa: CATSDPEGYPDTQYF
cdr3_nt: TGTGCCACCAGTGATCCTGAGGGTTACCCAGATACGCAGTATTTT
clone_size: -
d_call: -
v_call: TRBV24-1
j_call: TRBJ2-3

cdr3_aa: CASSYEGGPFNEQFF
cdr3_nt: TGTGCCAGCAGCTACGAGGGAGGGCCATTCAATGAGCAGTTCTTC
clone_size: once
d_call: TRBD2
v_call: TRBV7-9
j_call: TRBJ2-1

cdr3_aa: CASSQYGTSGRNEQIF
cdr3_nt: TGTGCCAGCAGCCAATACGGGACTAGCGGGAGGAATGAGCAGATCTTC
clone_size: -
d_call: TRBD2
v_call: TRBV14
j_call: TRBJ2-1